Sequencing of this T cell receptor beta chain was carried out in a study of cytomegalovirus exposure and HLA in healthy donors. TCRdb's copy holds only in-frame clones and misses some; the assay was immunoSEQ multiplex PCR. This table holds 150,000 to 200,000 clones, about 87% found once. Germline V gene lookup returns CDR1 PRHDT and CDR2 FYEKMQ (reference sequence). The CDR3 totals 16 residues. Germline trimming cut 5 bases from V and 1 base from J; bases unmatched to any gene: 3. Study-wide findings and caveats: The study put 150 to 200 TCR beta chains on its list as cytomegalovirus-associated. Published work reported that the classifier diagnosed cytomegalovirus status with high specificity and sensitivity. Within the approximately 110 validation repertoires, first-cohort TCR clusters tended to co-occur, according to a later analysis.

As to this clone: Its cognate antigen is unknown.

Specimen: PBMCs. The chain combines TRBV13 with TRBJ2-2; the match to TRBD2 covers 11 bases. The sequence was collected from a woman in her 30s in good health and CMV-seronegative. The CDR3 region is CASSPTSGENTGELFF. CDR3 in DNA: TGTGCCAGCAGCCCGACTAGCGGGGAGAACACCGGGGAGCTGTTTTTT.